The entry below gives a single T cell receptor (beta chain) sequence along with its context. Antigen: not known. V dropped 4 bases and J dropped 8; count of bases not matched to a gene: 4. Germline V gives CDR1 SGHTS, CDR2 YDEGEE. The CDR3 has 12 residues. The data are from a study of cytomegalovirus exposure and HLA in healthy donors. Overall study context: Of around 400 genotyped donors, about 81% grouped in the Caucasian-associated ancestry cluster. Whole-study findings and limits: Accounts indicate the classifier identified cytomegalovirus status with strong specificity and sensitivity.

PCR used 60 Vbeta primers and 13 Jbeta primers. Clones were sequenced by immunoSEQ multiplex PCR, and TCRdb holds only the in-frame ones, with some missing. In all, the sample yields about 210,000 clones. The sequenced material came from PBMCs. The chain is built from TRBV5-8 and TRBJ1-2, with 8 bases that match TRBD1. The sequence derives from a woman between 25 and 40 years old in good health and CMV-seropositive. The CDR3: CASSDRGGGYTF. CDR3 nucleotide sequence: TGTGCCAGCAGCGACAGGGGTGGCGGCTACACCTTC.